These 12 T cell receptor beta chains were all obtained from the same sample, sequenced in a study of T-cell reconstitution after alpha-beta-depleted transplantation in children. A library of TCRbeta sequences, prepared with unique molecular identifiers, was generated. TCRdb passed the PCR reads through MiXCR, listing each CDR3 protein once. The sample comprises hundreds of thousands of distinct CDR3 sequences, roughly 15% of which are singletons, and 1.1% rests with the top ten. The source was PBMCs from the stem cell graft donor, collected from the stem cell graft. The receptors come from a human donor who donated a stem cell graft to a child with acute myeloid leukemia.

This clonotype came up many times. The chain recombines TRBV24-1 with TRBJ1-6; unclear D gene. Germline CDR1 and CDR2: KGHDR and SFDVKD. Trimming left V 9 bases short and J 6 bases short, with 11 bases between. This CDR3 contains 13 residues. CDR3 residues: CATSPGANSPLHF. CDR3 sequence (DNA): TGTGCCACCTCCCCGGGTGCTAATTCACCCCTCCACTTT.

The chain joins TRBV11-2 to TRBJ1-4, with D tentatively TRBD1 (6 bases). This CDR3 spans 15 amino acids. Per germline, CDR1 SGHAT and CDR2 FQNNGV. Trimming pared 5 bases from V and 7 bases from J, leaving 17 bases between. The CDR3 DNA follows: TGTGCCAGCAGCCTCCAGAGCAGGGGAGGTGAAAAACTGTTTTTT. This translates into CASSLQSRGGEKLFF.

This clonotype was seen many times. This chain links TRBV20-1 with TRBJ2-7; 7 bases map to TRBD1. Germline CDR1 reads DFQATT; CDR2 reads SNEGSKA (reference sequence). The CDR3 spans 14 residues. The V gene end was trimmed by 5 bases and the J gene end by 2 bases; junction bases not matched to a gene: 9. The CDR3 sequence is CSARDSTRTYEQYF. The CDR3 DNA sequence: TGCAGTGCTCGGGACAGTACCAGGACCTACGAGCAGTACTTC.

This clonotype was seen only a few times. V gene TRBV20-1 combines with J gene TRBJ2-6, with unresolved D. The CDR3 spans 16 residues. The V end was cut by 5 bases, the J end by 0 bases, with 14 bases between. Germline V lookup: CDR1 DFQATT, CDR2 SNEGSKA (reference sequence). CDR3 coding DNA: TGCAGTGCTCGCTCAGCTGACGGCTCTGGGGCCAACGTCCTGACTTTC. Amino acids: CSARSADGSGANVLTF.

This clonotype was picked up a small number of times. The gene calls are TRBV6-1 and TRBJ1-2; D is unresolved. CDR3 length: 16 residues. The germline V gene has CDR1 MNHNS and CDR2 SASEGT. Trimming removed 3 bases from V and 4 bases from J, with 18 bases in between. CDR3 in amino acids: CASSEAVDGRLYGYTF. In DNA, the CDR3 is TGTGCCAGCAGTGAGGCCGTTGACGGACGCCTCTATGGCTACACCTTC.

This clonotype appeared many times. The gene calls are TRBV6-5 and TRBJ2-1; TRBD2 agrees at 14 bases. Germline V gene lookup returns CDR1 MNHEY and CDR2 SVGAGI. This CDR3 spans 17 amino acids. Trimming removed 7 bases from V and 2 bases from J; junction bases left unmatched: 7. CDR3 sequence reads: CASKGGTSGGPYNEQFF. CDR3 coding DNA: TGTGCCAGCAAAGGAGGGACTAGCGGGGGACCCTACAATGAGCAGTTCTTC.

In this sample, this clonotype turned up many times. The rearrangement uses TRBV6-5 and TRBJ1-4; 8 nucleotides agree with TRBD1. The CDR3 is 14 residues long. Losses at the gene ends were 5 bases for V and 8 bases for J; bases not matched to a gene: 7. Germline-derived CDR1 and CDR2 are MNHEY and SVGAGI. The CDR3 loop is CASSPGQGWEKLFF. DNA for the CDR3: TGTGCCAGCAGTCCCGGACAGGGTTGGGAAAAACTGTTTTTT.

This clonotype was found a few times. DNA for the CDR3: TGTGCCAGCAGCCCCCACGGCGGGACCAACTACGAGCAGTACTTC. It is translated as CASSPHGGTNYEQYF. The V gene is TRBV7-2, the J gene TRBJ2-7; perhaps TRBD2 as D (6 bases). The length of the CDR3 is 15 residues. CDR1 and CDR2 from the germline V gene are SGHTA and FQGNSA. With 5 bases removed from V and 3 bases from J, the gap between germline ends came to 17 bases.

This clonotype was counted ten times or more. The chain combines TRBV29-1 with TRBJ2-7; 10 bases are a match to TRBD1. The CDR3 contains 13 residues. Trimming at V came to 5 bases and at J to 1 base, leaving 2 bases not matched to a gene. The germline gives CDR1 SQVTM, CDR2 ANQGSEA. The CDR3 reads CSVRQGASYEQYF. CDR3 coding DNA: TGCAGCGTTCGACAGGGGGCTTCCTACGAGCAGTACTTC.

V is TRBV5-6 and J is TRBJ1-6; D gene unclear. The CDR3 contains 14 residues. Germline V CDR1 and CDR2: SGHDT, YYEEEE. Deletions cut 3 bases from V and 7 bases from J, with 11 bases between. The CDR3 nucleotides are TGTGCCAGCAGCTACCGGGCTCAGAATTCACCCCTCCACTTT. Translation gives CASSYRAQNSPLHF.

This clonotype has a single count. This sequence joins TRBV27 and TRBJ1-1; 7 bases line up with TRBD1. Germline assignment: CDR1 MNHEY and CDR2 SMNVEV (reference sequence). V gave up 5 bases and J gave up 3 bases; unmatched junction bases: 12. The CDR3 is 16 residues long. The CDR3 protein is CASSPGTDPSYTEAFF. The CDR3 nucleotides are TGTGCCAGCAGTCCTGGGACAGACCCGTCTTACACTGAAGCTTTCTTT.

This clonotype was counted at least ten times. The V gene is TRBV12-3 or TRBV12-4, the J gene TRBJ2-3, with 8 bases identical to TRBD2. The CDR3 length is 16 residues. The V segment lost 5 bases and the J segment 2 bases; nucleotides outside the gene matches: 9. The CDR3 nucleotides are TGTGCCAGCAGTCTTAGCGGGGCGACCTACACAGATACGCAGTATTTT. Residues: CASSLSGATYTDTQYF.